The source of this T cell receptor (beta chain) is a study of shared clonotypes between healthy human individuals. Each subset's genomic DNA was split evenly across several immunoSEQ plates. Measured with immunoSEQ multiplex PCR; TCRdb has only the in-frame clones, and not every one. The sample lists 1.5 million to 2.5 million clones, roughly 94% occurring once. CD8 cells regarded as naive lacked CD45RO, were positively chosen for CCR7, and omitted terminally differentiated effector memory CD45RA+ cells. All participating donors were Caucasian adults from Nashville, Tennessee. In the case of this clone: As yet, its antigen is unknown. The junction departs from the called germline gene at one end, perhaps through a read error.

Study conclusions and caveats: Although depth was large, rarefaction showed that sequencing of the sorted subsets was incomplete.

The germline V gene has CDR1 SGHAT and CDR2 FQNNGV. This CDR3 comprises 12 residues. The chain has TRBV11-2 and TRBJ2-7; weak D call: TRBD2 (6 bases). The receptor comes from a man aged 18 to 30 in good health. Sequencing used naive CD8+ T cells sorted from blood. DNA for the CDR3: TGTGCCAGCAGCTCAAGGGGAGGCCTGACTTCTTTC. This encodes CASSSRGGLTSF.